This is a list of T cell receptor beta chains from one sample in a study of blood T cell repertoires in COVID-19. Only in-frame clones appear in the TCRdb table, and some are missing; sequencing was by immunoSEQ multiplex PCR. The top ten hold less than 6% of the sample, which has 200,000 to 250,000 clones, around 86% seen once. Sequenced sample: peripheral blood. The receptors here all came from a woman between 65 and 79 years old with COVID-19, enrolled during active disease. Both conserved end residues are part of each CDR3. The order of the fields is clone size, J gene, V gene, D gene, CDR3 DNA, CDR3 protein. A D gene is named only where the DNA matches it firmly. Not every row has a clone size; where given, it reads once, few, many or a size class.

>-|TRBJ1-1|TRBV28|-
TGTGCCAGCAGTTCACCAGGGTACACTGAAGCTTTCTTT
CASSSPGYTEAFF
>few|TRBJ1-2|TRBV7-9|-
TGTGCCAGCAGCTTAGCCAGGGGCTATGGCTACACCTTC
CASSLARGYGYTF
>few|TRBJ2-3|TRBV5-6|-
TGTGCCAGCAGCTTGGCCGGAGGGGGCACAGATACGCAGTATTTT
CASSLAGGGTDTQYF
>-|TRBJ1-1|TRBV19|-
TGTGCCAGTAGTACCTACAGGGTTTACACTGAAGCTTTCTTT
CASSTYRVYTEAFF
>-|TRBJ1-2|TRBV6-5|-
TGTGCCAGCAGTTACACGGCAGGCCCTAACTATGGCTACACCTTC
CASSYTAGPNYGYTF
>few|TRBJ1-2|TRBV11-2|-
TGTGCCAGCAGCTTAGAACAGAACTATGGCTACACCTTC
CASSLEQNYGYTF
>-|TRBJ2-1|TRBV4-1|TRBD2
TGCGCCAGCAGCCAAGAAGGGGGACTAGCGACCTACAATGAGCAGTTCTTC
CASSQEGGLATYNEQFF
>few|TRBJ1-5|TRBV5-1|-
TGCGCCAGCAGCTTGGCGGGGGGCTCCAATCAGCCCCAGCATTTT
CASSLAGGSNQPQHF
>-|TRBJ2-3|TRBV9|-
TGTGCCAGCAGCGCTAGCGAATGGGGCACAGATACGCAGTATTTT
CASSASEWGTDTQYF
>-|TRBJ1-2|TRBV6-2/TRBV6-3|TRBD1
TGTGCCAGCAGTTCCCGGACAGGGGGAATATTC
CASSSRTGGIF
>few|TRBJ2-5|TRBV30|TRBD1
TGTGCCTGGAGTGTACTACGGACAGGGGGCGCCGAGACCCAGTACTTC
CAWSVLRTGGAETQYF
>-|TRBJ2-7|TRBV2|-
TGTGCCAGCAGTGAGTACGGGATCAAAACCTACGAGCAGTACTTC
CASSEYGIKTYEQYF
>-|TRBJ1-1|TRBV7-9|-
TGTGCCAGCAGCTTAGCGGTGGCAGGTGAAGCTTTCTTT
CASSLAVAGEAFF
>-|TRBJ1-3|TRBV7-9|TRBD1
TGTGCCAGCAGCTTCCAGGGTACAGGGGACACCATATATTTT
CASSFQGTGDTIYF
>-|TRBJ1-4|TRBV28|TRBD1
TGTGCCAGCAGTTTAGTCCAGGGGGCGGCCTTTAATGAAAAACTGTTTTTT
CASSLVQGAAFNEKLFF
>-|TRBJ2-7|TRBV6-5|-
TGTGCCAGCACCTTGAACAGGGATACCTACGAGCAGTACTTC
CASTLNRDTYEQYF
>-|TRBJ1-1|TRBV6-6|TRBD1
TGTGCCAGCAGCCCGGGACAGGGAAACACTGAAGCTTTCTTT
CASSPGQGNTEAFF
>few|TRBJ1-4|TRBV3-1/TRBV3-2|TRBD1
TGTGCCAGCAGCCCCGGGGGACAGGGGATTCATCATACTAATGAAAAACTGTTTTTT
CASSPGGQGIHHTNEKLFF
>few|TRBJ1-1|TRBV24-1|-
TGTGCCACCAGTCCGACGGGGGGCACTGAAGCTTTCTTT
CATSPTGGTEAFF
>-|TRBJ2-7|TRBV5-6|TRBD2
TGTGCCAGCAGCTCCTCGGGACTAAACTACGAGCAGTACTTC
CASSSSGLNYEQYF